Here is one T cell receptor (beta chain) with its context. Its antigen remains unknown. The data were taken from a study of T-cell reconstitution after alpha-beta-depleted transplantation in children. Overall study results and limits: Alpha-beta T cells present about two months after transplant were reported to originate from several hundred expanded graft clones. Surviving thymic progenitors and recipient T cells were the source of high TCRbeta diversity at day 60 in some patients. Among T cells one year after transplant, newly produced cells accounted for most counts and diversity.

Unique molecular identifiers were used in preparing the TCRbeta library. One entry per CDR3 protein results from TCRdb running MiXCR on the PCR reads. The sample has fewer than 700,000 distinct CDR3 sequences, 10% to 15% seen once. This CDR3 region has 16 residues. Trimming removed 0 bases from V and 4 bases from J, with 16 bases in between. Germline assignment: CDR1 LNHNV and CDR2 YYDKDF (reference sequence). The sequence derives from a male patient between 10 and 17 years old who had a stem cell transplant for acute myeloid leukemia, so the T cells may come from the graft donor. V and J are TRBV15 and TRBJ2-7; no firm D call. The sample here was PBMCs, mostly from graft donor cells, taken 360 days after TCRalphabeta/CD19-depleted stem cell transplant. The CDR3 reads CATSRDPGLKLYEQYF. CDR3 DNA sequence: TGTGCCACCAGCAGAGATCCAGGTCTTAAACTATACGAGCAGTACTTC.